This TCR beta chain came from a study of human T cells and chemical hapten exposure. Time point meaning: patch test 1, 2 weeks after DPC sensitization. Treatment noted: therapeutic diphenylcyclopropenone sensitization with weekly scalp DPC. The drawing of blood occurred before each patch test was applied. This clonotype was observed a few times. The library tagged individual cDNA molecules with unique molecular identifiers. TCRdb re-called the RACE reads through MiXCR, storing one row per CDR3 protein. The data show around 190,000 distinct CDR3 sequences, 20% to 25% seen once. The CDR3 runs to 13 residues. From germline, CDR1 is MNHNY and CDR2 SVGAGI (reference sequence). The ends were cut back, 6 bases at V and 4 bases at J, with 12 bases in the middle.

This TCR came from a woman aged 45 to 65 with alopecia areata. Some clones in this sample may be carry-over from other donors' samples. The sample consisted of whole blood, taken in connection with sensitization to the hapten diphenylcyclopropenone (DPC). The genes are TRBV6-6 and TRBJ2-5; no clear D gene. The CDR3 spells CASRDPNRETQYF. For the CDR3, the DNA is TGTGCCAGCAGGGACCCTAATCGAGAGACCCAGTACTTC.